These 3 T cell receptor beta chains share one sample of origin, sequenced in a study of beta chain features in type 1 diabetes. The study reverse transcribed the entire isolated RNA, so it sequenced expressed TCRB transcripts. TCRdb's copy holds only in-frame clones and misses some; the assay was immunoSEQ multiplex PCR. Of 860,000 or so clones listed, roughly 16% are singletons. Sequenced input: naive CD4+ T cells from blood. These receptors were taken from a woman aged 18-35 years in good health.

This clone showed up just a few times. This sequence joins TRBV7-3 and TRBJ2-1, with 9 bases identical to TRBD1. Germline lookup yields CDR1 SGHTA and CDR2 FQGTGA. The CDR3 spans 17 residues. Unmatched junction bases numbered 11, after V lost 5 bases and J lost 3 bases. CDR3: CASSLAYPGQGYNEQFF. In DNA, the CDR3 is TGTGCCAGCAGCCTAGCCTACCCGGGACAGGGCTACAATGAGCAGTTCTTC.

This clone was counted between two and nine times. This chain joins TRBV19 and TRBJ2-2, with a tentative D call TRBD1 (6 bases). Looked up from germline, CDR1 is LNHDA and CDR2 is SQIVND (reference sequence). This CDR3 region has 14 residues. The V end lost 3 bases, the J end lost 6 bases, and 11 bases lay between the germline ends. The CDR3 protein is CASSMGTIPGELFF. The CDR3 DNA reads as TGTGCCAGTAGTATGGGGACAATCCCCGGGGAGCTGTTTTTT.

This clone was observed a handful of times. The chain has TRBV29-1 and TRBJ2-1, with 8 bases that match TRBD2. The V gene end was trimmed by 6 bases and the J gene end by 4 bases; junction bases not matched to a gene: 8. In germline, CDR1 is SQVTM, CDR2 ANQGSEA. CDR3 length: 14 residues. The CDR3 loop reads CSVDTSGKYNEQFF. CDR3 coding DNA: TGCAGCGTGGATACTAGCGGAAAGTACAATGAGCAGTTCTTC.